The 6 T cell receptor beta chains below come from one sample, sequenced in a study of T cell repertoires in cytomegalovirus infection. TCRdb analysed the reads with MiXCR anew, one entry per CDR3 protein. The sample lists hundreds of thousands of distinct CDR3 sequences; 31% were seen once. For these receptors, no antigen is known. The sequencing here drew on cultured CD8+ T cells from PBMCs, taken from culture after CMV antigen stimulation. The source of these receptors is a human donor in good health (CMV status not recorded). Some clones in this sample may be carry-over from other donors' samples.

The chain uses TRBV6-1 and TRBJ1-2; D not certain. Germline loops: CDR1 MNHNS, CDR2 SASEGT. CDR3 length: 14 amino acids. Trimming removed 6 bases from V and 3 bases from J, with 14 bases in between. CDR3 loop: CASRLTTGHYGYTF. The CDR3, as DNA: TGTGCCAGCAGATTGACGACCGGGCACTATGGCTACACCTTC.

The chain couples TRBV7-9 to TRBJ1-2, with D perhaps matching TRBD1 (5 bases). The CDR3 runs 11 residues. V was pared by 11 bases and J by 8 bases, with 15 bases between. CDR1 is SEHNR and CDR2 is FQNEAQ in the germline V gene (reference sequence). As DNA, the CDR3 is TGTGCCGCTATGGGGCAGGGAGGCTACACCTTC. The encoded protein is CAAMGQGGYTF. Filled out from reference TRBV7-9 and TRBJ1-2, the complete variable domain reads DTGVSQNPRHKITKRGQNVTFRCDPISEHNRLYWYRQTLGQGPEFLTYFQNEAQLEKSRLLSDRFSAERPKGSFSTLEIQRTEQGDSAMYLCAAMGQGGYTFGSGTRLTVV.

The chain recombines TRBV7-9 with TRBJ2-1; 7 bases agree with TRBD1. This CDR3 is built from 16 residues. Looked up from germline, CDR1 is SEHNR and CDR2 is FQNEAQ (reference sequence). V lost 5 bases and J lost 1; bases outside the gene matches: 8. CDR3 loop: CASSPRQGPSYNEQFF. CDR3 bases: TGTGCCAGCAGCCCCCGACAGGGCCCTTCCTACAATGAGCAGTTCTTC.

This clonotype was seen at least ten times. The chain is built from TRBV12-3 or TRBV12-4 and TRBJ1-5, with D possibly TRBD1 on 6 matching bases. The CDR3 totals 15 residues. V was shortened by 6 bases and J by 7 bases, with 19 bases between the two germline ends. DNA for the CDR3: TGTGCCAGCAGCCAGGGGTTTGGTGGTTCGCAGCCCCAGCATTTT. Amino acids: CASSQGFGGSQPQHF.

This chain joins TRBV6-1 and TRBJ1-2; unclear D gene. CDR1 is MNHNS and CDR2 is SASEGT in the germline V gene. The CDR3 has 16 residues. Between the trimmed V and J ends, which lost 2 bases and 2 bases, there was a span of 15 bases. The CDR3, as DNA: TGTGCCAGCAGTGAATCCGACGGGGTGTTAAACTATGGCTACACCTTC. Amino acids: CASSESDGVLNYGYTF.

This clonotype was seen at least ten times. The chain uses TRBV7-9 and TRBJ1-4, with D possibly TRBD1 on 5 matching bases. CDR1 is SEHNR, CDR2 FQNEAQ, per germline (reference sequence). The CDR3 has 15 amino acids. V was trimmed by 5 bases and J by 1 base, leaving 11 bases between them. CDR3 protein: CASSQGEGTNEKLFF. Written as DNA, the CDR3 is TGTGCCAGCAGCCAAGGGGAGGGAACTAATGAAAAACTGTTTTTT.